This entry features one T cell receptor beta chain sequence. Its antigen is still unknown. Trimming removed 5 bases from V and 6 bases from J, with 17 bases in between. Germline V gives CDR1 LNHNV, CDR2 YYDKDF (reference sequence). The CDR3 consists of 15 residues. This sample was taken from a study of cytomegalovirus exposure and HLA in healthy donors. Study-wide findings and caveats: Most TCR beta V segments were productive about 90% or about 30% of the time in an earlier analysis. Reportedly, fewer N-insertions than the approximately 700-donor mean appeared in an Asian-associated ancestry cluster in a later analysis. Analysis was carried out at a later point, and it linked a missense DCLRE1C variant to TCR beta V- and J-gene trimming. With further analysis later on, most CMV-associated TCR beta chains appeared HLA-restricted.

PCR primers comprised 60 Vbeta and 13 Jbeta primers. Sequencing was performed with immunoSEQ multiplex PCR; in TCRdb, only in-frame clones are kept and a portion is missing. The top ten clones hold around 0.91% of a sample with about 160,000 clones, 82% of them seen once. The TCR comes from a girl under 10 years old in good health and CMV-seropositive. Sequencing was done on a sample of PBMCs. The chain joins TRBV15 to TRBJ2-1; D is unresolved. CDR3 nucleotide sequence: TGTGCCACCAGCTCTCCTCGAGGTCCTCTCAATGAGCAGTTCTTC. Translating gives CATSSPRGPLNEQFF.